This T cell receptor beta chain was recovered during a study of T cell responses to AZD1222 COVID-19 vaccine. The method was immunoSEQ multiplex PCR; TCRdb's version includes in-frame clones alone and lacks a portion of them. The sample holds some 190,000 clones, roughly nine tenths seen once. With 0 bases removed from V and 3 bases from J, the gap between germline ends came to 17 bases. CDR1 is LNHNV, CDR2 YYDKDF, per germline (reference sequence). The CDR3 runs 17 residues. This receptor was obtained from an adult in good health. The chain is built from TRBV15 and TRBJ1-1; a weak D match, TRBD1 (6 bases). The sequencing used peripheral blood, collected on day 0 of AZD1222 vaccination. The CDR3: CATSREGQGRWYTEAFF. Written as DNA, the CDR3 is TGTGCCACCAGCAGAGAGGGGCAGGGGCGGTGGTACACTGAAGCTTTCTTT.